The entry below describes one T cell receptor (beta chain). Its antigen is as yet unknown. This record comes from a study of cytomegalovirus exposure and HLA in healthy donors. Study-wide results and caveats: Most TCR sequences were uncommon, yet certain public TCRs appeared in many donors.

CDR1 and CDR2 (germline): SGHKS, YYEKEE (reference sequence). Trimming stripped 0 bases from V and 4 bases from J, with 2 bases between. CDR3 length: 11 residues. Both 60 Vbeta primers and 13 Jbeta primers went into the PCR. This table comes from immunoSEQ multiplex PCR, and its TCRdb copy is limited to in-frame clones, with some not included. The sample has almost 45,000 clones. The V gene is TRBV5-5, the J gene TRBJ2-7, with D unclear. This TCR was sampled from a male donor in good health and CMV-seronegative. The sequenced material came from PBMCs. DNA of the CDR3: TGTGCCAGCAGCTTGGCTTACGAGCAGTACTTC. Translation gives CASSLAYEQYF.